Following are 20 T cell receptor beta chains from one sample sequenced in a study of blood T cell repertoires in COVID-19. Profiled with immunoSEQ multiplex PCR; TCRdb holds only in-frame clones, not every one. This table has 150,000 or so clones, 80% to 85% appearing once. The specimen sequenced was peripheral blood. These receptor sequences come from a woman aged 55-69 years with acute or convalescent COVID-19.

The chain combines TRBV4-1 with TRBJ2-2; D is perhaps TRBD2 (6 bases). This CDR3 comprises 15 residues. CDR1 and CDR2 (germline): MGHRA, YSYEKL. V was trimmed by 4 bases and J by 0 bases, leaving 9 bases between them. The CDR3 loop is CASSRDFANTGELFF. Here the CDR3 DNA reads TGCGCCAGCAGCCGGGACTTTGCGAACACCGGGGAGCTGTTTTTT.

The V call is TRBV19, the J call TRBJ1-1, with D unresolved. The CDR3 loop spans 14 amino acids. Per germline, CDR1 LNHDA and CDR2 SQIVND (reference sequence). The V end was cut by 0 bases, the J end by 6 bases, with 11 bases between. CDR3 in DNA: TGTGCCAGTAGTATAGATATACGGGGAGCTGAAGCTTTCTTT. It yields the protein CASSIDIRGAEAFF. The whole variable domain, filled in from reference TRBV19 and TRBJ1-1, reads DGGITQSPKYLFRKEGQNVTLSCEQNLNHDAMYWYRQDPGQGLRLIYYSQIVNDFQKGDIAEGYSVSREKKESFPLTVTSAQKNPTAFYLCASSIDIRGAEAFFGQGTRLTVV.

The chain couples TRBV19 to TRBJ1-2; 7 bases line up with TRBD1. The CDR3 runs to 13 residues. V lost 10 bases and J lost 2; bases outside the gene matches: 7. Per germline, CDR1 LNHDA and CDR2 SQIVND (reference sequence). The CDR3 DNA reads as TGTGCCACCAATGGACAGGCCAACTATGGCTACACCTTC. Translating it yields CATNGQANYGYTF.

This chain links TRBV4-3 with TRBJ1-3, with D hard to call. The germline V and J ends were trimmed by 3 bases and 1 base, with 10 bases remaining between them. Germline V lookup: CDR1 LGHNA, CDR2 YSLEER. The CDR3 is 15 residues long. The CDR3 reads CASSHTAGSGNTIYF. The DNA for the CDR3 is TGCGCCAGCAGCCACACTGCAGGTTCTGGAAACACCATATATTTT.

This clone turned up a few times. The chain combines TRBV18 with TRBJ1-5; TRBD1 is a possible D gene (5 bases). The CDR3 covers 14 residues. The germline gives CDR1 KGHSH, CDR2 LQKENI. V was pared by 6 bases and J by 10 bases, with 19 bases between. The CDR3: CASSHAGRGAPQHF. In DNA form, the CDR3 reads TGTGCCAGCTCCCACGCAGGACGTGGGGCCCCCCAGCATTTT.

The chain combines TRBV28 with TRBJ1-2; 7 positions match TRBD1. V trimming: 8 bases; J trimming: 8 bases; junction bases outside the gene matches: 20. The CDR3 covers 16 residues. Germline values: CDR1 MDHEN, CDR2 SYDVKM. CDR3 sequence (DNA): TGTGCCAGCTCCCCAGGGGGAGCGCCTTCGCCTGGAGGCTACACCTTC. Translating it yields CASSPGGAPSPGGYTF.

V usage is TRBV19 and J usage is TRBJ2-5; TRBD2 agrees at 8 bases. CDR1 LNHDA and CDR2 SQIVND come from the germline V gene (reference sequence). The trim removed 3 bases at V and 7 bases at J, leaving 7 bases unmatched. CDR3 length equals 14 residues. DNA of the CDR3: TGTGCCAGTAGTATGGACGGGGGGGCCGGGACCCAGTACTTC. This sequence encodes CASSMDGGAGTQYF.

The chain joins TRBV5-8 to TRBJ1-3; D not certain. The germline V gene encodes CDR1 SGHTS and CDR2 YDEGEE. V lost 0 bases to trimming and J lost 4 bases, with 5 bases between them. The CDR3 has 13 amino acids. The CDR3 bases are TGTGCCAGCAGCTTGGGAACAGGAAACACCATATATTTT. This translates into CASSLGTGNTIYF.

The chain carries TRBV25-1 and TRBJ1-6, with D hard to call. V was cut by 2 bases and J by 4 bases, with 9 bases left in between. Germline values: CDR1 MGHDK, CDR2 SYGVNS. The CDR3 has 15 residues. The DNA of the CDR3 is TGTGCCAGCAGTGAACGACATACTTATAATTCACCCCTCCACTTT. This gives the protein CASSERHTYNSPLHF.

This chain joins TRBV12-5 and TRBJ1-1; no reliable D call. The germline V and J ends were trimmed by 1 base and 4 bases, with 22 bases remaining between them. Germline V gives CDR1 LGHNT, CDR2 FRNRAP. The CDR3 extends over 18 amino acids. CDR3 region: CASGLGTKGGLDGTEAFF. CDR3 nucleotides: TGTGCTAGTGGTTTGGGGACGAAGGGCGGGCTCGACGGCACTGAAGCTTTCTTT.

This clone was seen once. The V gene is TRBV19, the J gene TRBJ1-1, with D perhaps TRBD1 (6 bases). In germline, CDR1 is LNHDA, CDR2 SQIVND (reference sequence). The length of the CDR3 is 15 residues. The germline V and J ends were trimmed by 2 bases and 1 base, with 11 bases remaining between them. The CDR3 sequence: CASSIPGGPNTEAFF. The CDR3, as DNA: TGTGCCAGTAGTATACCGGGGGGCCCGAACACTGAAGCTTTCTTT. Combining the CDR3 with reference TRBV19 and TRBJ1-1 gives the whole variable domain DGGITQSPKYLFRKEGQNVTLSCEQNLNHDAMYWYRQDPGQGLRLIYYSQIVNDFQKGDIAEGYSVSREKKESFPLTVTSAQKNPTAFYLCASSIPGGPNTEAFFGQGTRLTVV.

The CDR3 DNA sequence: TGTGCCAGCAGTGCCACAGGGGGGTCCTACGAGCAGTACTTC. Encoded protein: CASSATGGSYEQYF. The chain combines TRBV27 with TRBJ2-7, with 8 bases aligning to TRBD1. V was clipped by 5 bases and J by 1 base; unmatched bases: 4. The CDR3 length is 14 residues. Germline V gene lookup returns CDR1 MNHEY and CDR2 SMNVEV (reference sequence).

This chain links TRBV20-1 with TRBJ2-4; 9 positions agree with TRBD2. The length of the CDR3 is 17 residues. The germline V gene encodes CDR1 DFQATT and CDR2 SNEGSKA (reference sequence). The J segment lost 0 bases and the V segment lost 3 bases, leaving 9 bases of the junction unmatched. The CDR3 sequence is CSASDLAGPLAKNIQYF. DNA of the CDR3: TGCAGTGCTAGTGACCTAGCGGGGCCCTTAGCCAAAAACATTCAGTACTTC.

The chain combines TRBV3-1 (or the pseudogene TRBV3-2) with TRBJ1-2, with D perhaps matching TRBD1 (5 bases). The CDR3 is 14 residues long. The germline CDR1 and CDR2 sequences are LGHDT and YNNKEL (reference sequence). Trimming stripped 1 base from V and 11 bases from J, with 17 bases between. The CDR3, as DNA: TGTGCCAGCAGCCAAGGGAACGGACACTCAGATTACACCTTC. Its protein product is CASSQGNGHSDYTF.

Here the CDR3 reads CASRGGELYEQYF. CDR3 in DNA: TGTGCCAGCAGAGGGGGGGAGCTATACGAGCAGTACTTC. The chain recombines TRBV5-8 with TRBJ2-7; a weak D match, TRBD2 (7 bases). V dropped 5 bases and J dropped 4 bases, with 13 bases sitting between them. The germline V gene has CDR1 SGHTS and CDR2 YDEGEE. CDR3 length: 13 residues.

This clone was found a few times. The chain carries TRBV5-5 and TRBJ1-5, with D tentatively TRBD1 (6 bases). Per the germline V gene, CDR1 is SGHKS and CDR2 is YYEKEE (reference sequence). This CDR3 comprises 15 residues. Deletions cut 0 bases from V and 4 bases from J, with 11 bases between. In DNA, the CDR3 is TGTGCCAGCAGCTTGGAGAGACAGGTTAATCAGCCCCAGCATTTT. Translating it yields CASSLERQVNQPQHF.

There are many counts of this clone. CDR3 region: CASTPGQTNYGYTF. CDR3 nucleotides: TGTGCCAGCACCCCAGGACAGACTAACTATGGCTACACCTTC. The genes are TRBV6-5 and TRBJ1-2, with a weak D call TRBD1 (6 bases). The CDR3 runs to 14 residues. V lost 7 bases and J lost 0, with 12 bases in between. Germline V gene data show CDR1 as MNHEY and CDR2 as SVGAGI.

The V call is TRBV5-6, the J call TRBJ1-2; 8 bases agree with TRBD1. V lost 2 bases to trimming and J lost 8 bases; unmatched junction nucleotides: 8. CDR1 is SGHDT and CDR2 is YYEEEE in the germline V gene. The CDR3 has 14 amino acids. The CDR3 DNA sequence: TGTGCCAGCAGCTTACTCCAGGGGGCGCGGGGCTACACCTTC. Translation: CASSLLQGARGYTF. The full variable domain, rest sourced from reference TRBV5-6 and TRBJ1-2, is DAGVTQSPTHLIKTRGQQVTLRCSPKSGHDTVSWYQQALGQGPQFIFQYYEEEERQRGNFPDRFSGHQFPNYSSELNVNALLLGDSALYLCASSLLQGARGYTFGSGTRLTVV.

The CDR3 protein is CASSLTGELFF. CDR3 coding DNA: TGTGCCAGCAGTCTCACCGGGGAGCTGTTTTTT. The V call is TRBV6-2 or TRBV6-3, the J call TRBJ2-2; D ambiguous. The CDR3 totals 11 residues. CDR1 is MNHEY, CDR2 SVGEGT, per germline. V lost 5 bases to trimming and J lost 4 bases, with 2 bases between them.

This clone came up a few times. Different DNA sequences within this sample yield the same CDR3. The chain couples TRBV12-3 or TRBV12-4 to TRBJ1-2; 9 bases line up with TRBD1. The CDR3 is made up of 13 amino acids. After removal of 6 bases from V and 4 bases from J, the junction contained 3 bases not matched to a gene. The CDR3 sequence: CASSPTGGYGYTF. For the CDR3, the DNA is TGTGCCAGCAGCCCGACAGGGGGCTATGGCTACACCTTC.